This passage covers 4 T cell receptor beta chains from one sample sequenced in a study of blood T cell repertoires in COVID-19 (dated by TCRdb to about 2020). The library was made by the immunoSEQ multiplex PCR assay. TCRdb took over this immuneACCESS table, retaining in-frame rearrangements with V and J assigned. Such tables are incomplete; in checked studies, under half of the missing clones stem from an unresolved V gene, and the remainder is unexplained. The sample includes roughly 310,000 clones, with over 75% observed a single time. Together, the top ten hold about 3.9% of the sample. Sequencing was done on a sample of peripheral blood. The receptors come from a woman between 45 and 65 years old with active or convalescent COVID-19.

The rearrangement uses TRBV5-4 and TRBJ1-1; no firm D call. Trimming left V 0 bases short and J 0 bases short, with 6 bases between. Germline V lookup: CDR1 SGHNT, CDR2 YYREEE (reference sequence). There are 14 residues in the CDR3. CDR3 bases: TGTGCCAGCAGCTTGGTCACAATGAACACTGAAGCTTTCTTT. Encoded protein: CASSLVTMNTEAFF.

The chain has TRBV25-1 and TRBJ1-2; TRBD1 matches at 7 bases. CDR1 is MGHDK and CDR2 is SYGVNS in the germline V gene. The CDR3 runs 13 residues. V lost 3 bases and J lost 9; bases outside the gene matches: 7. The CDR3 coding sequence is TGTGCCAGCAGTGAGCGGACAGGAGGTCGCTACACCTTC. Translated: CASSERTGGRYTF.

This chain uses TRBV27 with TRBJ1-2, with 7 bases identical to TRBD1. The CDR3 has 14 amino acids. V lost 9 bases to trimming and J lost 4 bases; unmatched junction nucleotides: 11. CDR1 and CDR2 (germline): MNHEY, SMNVEV (reference sequence). The CDR3 region has the DNA TGTGCCAGTGGAGCGGCAGGGGGGTTCTATGGCTACACCTTC. Translating gives CASGAAGGFYGYTF.

This clone was detected once. The chain carries TRBV2 and TRBJ2-1; no reliable D call. CDR3 length equals 13 residues. Looked up from germline, CDR1 is SNHLY and CDR2 is FYNNEI. V lost 8 bases and J 5 bases, leaving 13 bases between the germline ends. CDR3 sequence reads: CASRPRQNNEQFF. The CDR3 nucleotides read TGTGCCAGCCGACCACGACAAAACAATGAGCAGTTCTTC.